The entry that follows covers one TCR beta chain sequence. No antigen is known for it. Treatment described: some 19 received Ad26.COV2.S at low or high dose, single or two shots; roughly 5 received placebo; per-sample allocation not given. Sampling was done on day 63 after the first vaccine or placebo injection. An Ad26 vector was used to express Wuhan-strain SARS-CoV-2 spike as the vaccine. These data belong to a study of Ad26.COV2.S vaccination and SARS-CoV-2 variants. For the study at large: The trial was COV1001 and the donor's arm was Ad26.COV2.S.

Study-wide findings and caveats: TCR breadth and depth analyses may have underestimated total T cell responses.

The CDR3 runs to 15 residues. Germline V gene data show CDR1 as LGHNT and CDR2 as FRNRAP. V lost 2 bases and J 0 bases, leaving 10 bases between the germline ends. TCRdb keeps only in-frame clones here, not all; method: immunoSEQ multiplex PCR. This table has approximately 300,000 clones, around 84% appearing once. The source of this sequence is a person between 18 and 60 years old who received the Ad26.COV2.S COVID-19 vaccine or a placebo. Here the sequenced sample was peripheral blood, taken in a trial of Ad26.COV2.S vaccine versus placebo. V and J are TRBV12-5 and TRBJ2-5, with D uncertain. CDR3: CASGLRHKHQETQYF. The CDR3 DNA reads as TGTGCTAGTGGTTTGCGGCACAAACACCAAGAGACCCAGTACTTC.